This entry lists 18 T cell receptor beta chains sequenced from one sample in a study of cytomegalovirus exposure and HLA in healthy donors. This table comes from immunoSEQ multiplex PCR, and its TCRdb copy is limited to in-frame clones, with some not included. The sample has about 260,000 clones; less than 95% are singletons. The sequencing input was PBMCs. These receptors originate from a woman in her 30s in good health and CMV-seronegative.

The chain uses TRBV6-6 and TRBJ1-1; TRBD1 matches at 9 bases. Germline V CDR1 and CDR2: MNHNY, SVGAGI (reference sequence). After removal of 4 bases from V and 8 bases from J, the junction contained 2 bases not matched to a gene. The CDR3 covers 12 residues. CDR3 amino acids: CASSWTGDEAFF. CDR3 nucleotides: TGTGCCAGCAGTTGGACAGGGGACGAAGCTTTCTTT.

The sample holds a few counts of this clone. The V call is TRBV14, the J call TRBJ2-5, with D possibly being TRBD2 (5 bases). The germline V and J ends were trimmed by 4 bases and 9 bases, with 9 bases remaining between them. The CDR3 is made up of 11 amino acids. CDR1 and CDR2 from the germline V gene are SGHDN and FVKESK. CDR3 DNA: TGTGCCAGCAGCCGGCTCGGGGCCCAGTACTTC. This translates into CASSRLGAQYF. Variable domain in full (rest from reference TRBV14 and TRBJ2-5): EAGVTQFPSHSVIEKGQTVTLRCDPISGHDNLYWYRRVMGKEIKFLLHFVKESKQDESGMPNNRFLAERTGGTYSTLKVQPAELEDSGVYFCASSRLGAQYFGPGTRLLVL.

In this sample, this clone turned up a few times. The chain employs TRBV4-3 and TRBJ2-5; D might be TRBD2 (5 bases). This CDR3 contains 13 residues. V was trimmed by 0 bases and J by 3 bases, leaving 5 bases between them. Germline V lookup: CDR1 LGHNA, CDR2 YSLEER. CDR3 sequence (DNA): TGCGCCAGCAGCCAAGACGGGGAAGAGACCCAGTACTTC. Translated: CASSQDGEETQYF.

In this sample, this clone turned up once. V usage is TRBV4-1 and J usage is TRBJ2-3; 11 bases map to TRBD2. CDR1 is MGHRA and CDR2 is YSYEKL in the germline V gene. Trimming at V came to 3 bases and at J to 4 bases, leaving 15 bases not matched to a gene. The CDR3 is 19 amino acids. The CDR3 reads CASSHPDSTSGTSPDTQYF. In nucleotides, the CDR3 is TGCGCCAGCAGCCACCCTGATTCGACTAGCGGGACCTCTCCAGATACGCAGTATTTT.

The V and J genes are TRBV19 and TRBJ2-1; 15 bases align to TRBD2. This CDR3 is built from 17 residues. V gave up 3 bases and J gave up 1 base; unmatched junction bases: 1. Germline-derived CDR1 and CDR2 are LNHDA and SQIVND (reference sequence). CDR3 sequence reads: CASSIGTSGRSYNEQFF. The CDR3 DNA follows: TGTGCCAGTAGTATTGGGACTAGCGGGAGGTCCTACAATGAGCAGTTCTTC.

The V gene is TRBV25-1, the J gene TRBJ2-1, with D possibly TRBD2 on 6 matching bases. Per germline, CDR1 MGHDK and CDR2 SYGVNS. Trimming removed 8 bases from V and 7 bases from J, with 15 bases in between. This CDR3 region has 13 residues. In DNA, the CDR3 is TGTGCCAGCGCCAATGTTGGGGGGAATGAGCAGTTCTTC. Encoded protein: CASANVGGNEQFF.

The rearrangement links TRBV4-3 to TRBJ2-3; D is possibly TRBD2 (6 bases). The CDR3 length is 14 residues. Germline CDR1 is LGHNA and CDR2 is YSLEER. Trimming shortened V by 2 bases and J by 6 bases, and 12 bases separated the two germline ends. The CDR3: CASSQTGVGDTQYF. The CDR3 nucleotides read TGCGCCAGCAGCCAAACGGGAGTCGGTGATACGCAGTATTTT.

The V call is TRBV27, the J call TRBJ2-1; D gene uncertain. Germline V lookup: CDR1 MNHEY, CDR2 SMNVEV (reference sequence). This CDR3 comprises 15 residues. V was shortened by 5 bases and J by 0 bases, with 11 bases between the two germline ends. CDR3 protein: CASSRQASSYNEQFF. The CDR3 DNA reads TGTGCCAGCAGTCGCCAGGCCAGCTCCTACAATGAGCAGTTCTTC.

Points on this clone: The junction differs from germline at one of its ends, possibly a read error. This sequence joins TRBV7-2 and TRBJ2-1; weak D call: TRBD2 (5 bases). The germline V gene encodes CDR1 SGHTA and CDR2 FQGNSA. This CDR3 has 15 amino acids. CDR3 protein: CVSSLGRGLYNEQFF. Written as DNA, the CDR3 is TGTGTCAGCAGCTTAGGTCGCGGGCTTTACAATGAGCAGTTCTTC.

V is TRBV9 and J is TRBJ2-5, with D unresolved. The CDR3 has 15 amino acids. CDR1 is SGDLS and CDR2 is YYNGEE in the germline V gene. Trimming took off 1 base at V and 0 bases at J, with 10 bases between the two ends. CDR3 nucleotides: TGTGCCAGCAGCGTACCGCAGGAGAACCAAGAGACCCAGTACTTC. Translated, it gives CASSVPQENQETQYF.

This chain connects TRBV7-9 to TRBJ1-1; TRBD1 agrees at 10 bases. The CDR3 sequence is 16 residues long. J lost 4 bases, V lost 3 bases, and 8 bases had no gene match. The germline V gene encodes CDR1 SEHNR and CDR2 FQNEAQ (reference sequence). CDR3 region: CASSLALTGGVTEAFF. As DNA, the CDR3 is TGTGCCAGCAGCTTGGCCTTGACAGGGGGCGTCACTGAAGCTTTCTTT.

This chain's CDR3 is CASSRSSSGSWETQYF. Here the CDR3 DNA reads TGTGCCAGCAGCCGCTCGTCTAGCGGGAGTTGGGAGACCCAGTACTTC. The chain has TRBV28 and TRBJ2-5; 10 bases are a match to TRBD2. This CDR3 has 16 amino acids. The germline CDR1 and CDR2 sequences are MDHEN and SYDVKM. The V gene end was trimmed by 6 bases and the J gene end by 5 bases; junction bases not matched to a gene: 12.

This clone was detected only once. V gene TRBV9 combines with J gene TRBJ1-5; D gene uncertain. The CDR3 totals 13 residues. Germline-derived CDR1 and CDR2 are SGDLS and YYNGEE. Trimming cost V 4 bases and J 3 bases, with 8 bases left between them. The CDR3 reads CASSPSINQPQHF. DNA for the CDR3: TGTGCCAGCAGCCCGTCCATCAATCAGCCCCAGCATTTT.

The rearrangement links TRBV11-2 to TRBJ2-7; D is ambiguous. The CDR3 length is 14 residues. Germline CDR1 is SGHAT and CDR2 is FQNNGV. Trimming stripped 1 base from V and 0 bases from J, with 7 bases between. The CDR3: CASSLGLPSYEQYF. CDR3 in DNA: TGTGCCAGCAGCTTAGGTCTACCCTCCTACGAGCAGTACTTC. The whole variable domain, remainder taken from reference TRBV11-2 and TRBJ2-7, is EAGVAQSPRYKIIEKRQSVAFWCNPISGHATLYWYQQILGQGPKLLIQFQNNGVVDDSQLPKDRFSAERLKGVDSTLKIQPAKLEDSAVYLCASSLGLPSYEQYFGPGTRLTVT.

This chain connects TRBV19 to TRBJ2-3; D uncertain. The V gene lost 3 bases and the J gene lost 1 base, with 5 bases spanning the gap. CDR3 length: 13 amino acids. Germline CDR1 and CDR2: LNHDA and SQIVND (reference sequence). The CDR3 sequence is CASSIIGTDTQYF. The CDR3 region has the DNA TGTGCCAGTAGTATCATAGGCACAGATACGCAGTATTTT.

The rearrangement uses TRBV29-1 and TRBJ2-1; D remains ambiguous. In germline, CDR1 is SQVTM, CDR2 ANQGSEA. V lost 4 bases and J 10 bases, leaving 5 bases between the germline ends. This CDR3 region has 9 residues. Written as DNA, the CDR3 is TGCAGCGTTGGTTTCGAGCAGTTCTTC. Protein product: CSVGFEQFF.

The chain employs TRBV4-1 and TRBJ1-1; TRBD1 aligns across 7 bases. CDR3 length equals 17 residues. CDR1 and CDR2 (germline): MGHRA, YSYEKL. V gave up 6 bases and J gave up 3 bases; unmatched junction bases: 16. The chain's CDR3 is CASRRLFRDSADTEAFF. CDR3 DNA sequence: TGCGCCAGCAGAAGATTATTCCGGGACAGTGCTGACACTGAAGCTTTCTTT.

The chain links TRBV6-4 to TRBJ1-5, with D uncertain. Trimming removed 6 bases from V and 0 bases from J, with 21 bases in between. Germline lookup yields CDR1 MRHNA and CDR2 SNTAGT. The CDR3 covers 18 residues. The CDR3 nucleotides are TGTGCCAGCAGCCTCACAGCCACTTCGGAATCTAGCAATCAGCCCCAGCATTTT. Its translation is CASSLTATSESSNQPQHF.